This T cell receptor (beta chain) was captured in a study of T cell responses to AZD1222 COVID-19 vaccine. TCRdb's copy holds only in-frame clones and misses some; the assay was immunoSEQ multiplex PCR. The table shows fewer than 130,000 clones, with roughly 89% occurring only once. The CDR3 has 14 residues. Losses at the gene ends were 4 bases for V and 5 bases for J; bases not matched to a gene: 5. Germline CDR1 KGHSH, CDR2 LQKENI. Source: peripheral blood, taken 28 days after the second AZD1222 dose. The chain carries TRBV18 and TRBJ2-5; 9 bases match TRBD2. The receptor comes from an adult who received the AZD1222 COVID-19 vaccine. The CDR3 bases are TGTGCCAGCTCACGGCGGGAGGGCCATGAGACCCAGTACTTC. Translating it yields CASSRREGHETQYF.